The entry that follows covers one TCR beta chain sequence. Antigen: not known. The sequenced fragment ends 3 residues before the CDR3 boundary, so the rest is inferred from the germline J gene. The data were taken from a study of Tregs in tolerant kidney transplant recipients. Study context: Recipients received nonmyeloablative bone marrow transplants from related graft donors, with transient mixed chimerism.

The CDR3 consists of 14 residues. The germline V gene encodes CDR1 SEHNR and CDR2 FQNEAQ (reference sequence). With 5 bases removed from V and 4 bases from J, the gap between germline ends came to 12 bases. Regarding the study as a whole: Biological reproducibility was not directly addressed in this study.

Libraries were prepared by immunoSEQ multiplex PCR; TCRdb keeps only in-frame clonotypes and omits some of them. In total, the table holds fewer than 35,000 clones. Sequencing used CD8+ T cells from blood, obtained before the transplant. The clonotype originates from a human donor who received a combined kidney and bone marrow transplant. The chain carries TRBV7-9 and TRBJ1-5, with D possibly being TRBD1 (6 bases). The sequenced CDR3 bases are TGTGCCAGCAGCGAGGGGGGGGAAAATCAGCCC. The encoded protein is CASSEGGENQP. The whole CDR3 region reads CASSEGGENQPQHF.